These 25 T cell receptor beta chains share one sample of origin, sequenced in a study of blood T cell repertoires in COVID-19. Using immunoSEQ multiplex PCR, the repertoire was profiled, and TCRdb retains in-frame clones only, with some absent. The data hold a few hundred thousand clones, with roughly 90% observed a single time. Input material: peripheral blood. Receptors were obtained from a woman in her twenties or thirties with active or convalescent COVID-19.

The DNA of the CDR3 is TGTGCCAGCAGGCCCACAGGGGCAAACTATGGCTACACCTTC. It specifies CASRPTGANYGYTF. The V and J genes are TRBV3-1 (or the pseudogene TRBV3-2) and TRBJ1-2, with 7 bases identical to TRBD1. The CDR3 is 14 amino acids. The germline V gene encodes CDR1 LGHDT and CDR2 YNNKEL (reference sequence). Trimming cost V 6 bases and J 2 bases; bases outside gene matches: 6.

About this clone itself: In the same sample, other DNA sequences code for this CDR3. DNA of the CDR3: TGCGCCAGCAGCTTAACGGTTAACACTGAAGCTTTCTTT. Amino acid sequence: CASSLTVNTEAFF. The chain employs TRBV5-1 and TRBJ1-1, with D uncertain. The CDR3 consists of 13 residues. V lost 2 bases to trimming and J lost 2 bases, with 7 bases between them. Per the germline V gene, CDR1 is SGHRS and CDR2 is YFSETQ.

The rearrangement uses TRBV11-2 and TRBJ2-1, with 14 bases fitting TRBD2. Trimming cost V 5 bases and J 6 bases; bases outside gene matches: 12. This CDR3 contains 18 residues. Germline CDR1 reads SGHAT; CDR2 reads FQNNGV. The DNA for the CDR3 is TGTGCCAGCAGCCCCCCCGGGACTAGCGGGGGTCGGTTCAATGAGCAGTTCTTC. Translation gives CASSPPGTSGGRFNEQFF.

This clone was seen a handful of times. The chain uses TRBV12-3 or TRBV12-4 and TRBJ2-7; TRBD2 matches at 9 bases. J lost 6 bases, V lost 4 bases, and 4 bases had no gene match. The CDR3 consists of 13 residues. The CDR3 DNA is TGTGCCAGCAGTTCTGCTAGCGGGGCCGAGCAGTACTTC. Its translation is CASSSASGAEQYF.

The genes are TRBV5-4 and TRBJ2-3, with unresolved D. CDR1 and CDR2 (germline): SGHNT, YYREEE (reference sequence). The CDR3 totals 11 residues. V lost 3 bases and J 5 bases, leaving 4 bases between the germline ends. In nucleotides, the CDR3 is TGTGCCAGCAGCTCAATAGATACGCAGTATTTT. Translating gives CASSSIDTQYF.

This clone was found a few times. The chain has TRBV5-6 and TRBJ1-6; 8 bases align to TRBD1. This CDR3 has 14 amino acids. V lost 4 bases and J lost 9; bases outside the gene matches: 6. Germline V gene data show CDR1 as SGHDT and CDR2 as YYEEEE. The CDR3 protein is CASSVRGLSSPLHF. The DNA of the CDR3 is TGTGCCAGCAGCGTCAGGGGGCTCAGTTCACCCCTCCACTTT. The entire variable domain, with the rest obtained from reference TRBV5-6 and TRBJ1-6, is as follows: DAGVTQSPTHLIKTRGQQVTLRCSPKSGHDTVSWYQQALGQGPQFIFQYYEEEERQRGNFPDRFSGHQFPNYSSELNVNALLLGDSALYLCASSVRGLSSPLHFGNGTRLTVT.

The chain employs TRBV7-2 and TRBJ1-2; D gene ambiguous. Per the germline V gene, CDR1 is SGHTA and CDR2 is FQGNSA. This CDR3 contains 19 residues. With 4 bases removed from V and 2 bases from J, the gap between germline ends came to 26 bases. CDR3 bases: TGTGCCAGCAGCTCCAGAGGTTTGGCGGGCACGATGGCAAACTATGGCTACACCTTC. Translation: CASSSRGLAGTMANYGYTF.

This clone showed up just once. The CDR3 sequence: CASSLGTGDTEAFF. CDR3 DNA: TGCGCCAGCAGCTTGGGCACAGGGGACACTGAAGCTTTCTTT. The chain joins TRBV5-1 to TRBJ1-1; TRBD1 matches at 7 bases. The V gene end was trimmed by 0 bases and the J gene end by 3 bases; junction bases not matched to a gene: 2. This CDR3 comprises 14 residues. Germline V gene data show CDR1 as SGHRS and CDR2 as YFSETQ.

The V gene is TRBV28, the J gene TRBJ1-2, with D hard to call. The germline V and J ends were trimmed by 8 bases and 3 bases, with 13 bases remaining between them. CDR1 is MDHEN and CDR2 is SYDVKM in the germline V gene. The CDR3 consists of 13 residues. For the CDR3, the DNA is TGTGCCAGCGGTCGGAATCAGGACTATGGCTACACCTTC. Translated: CASGRNQDYGYTF.

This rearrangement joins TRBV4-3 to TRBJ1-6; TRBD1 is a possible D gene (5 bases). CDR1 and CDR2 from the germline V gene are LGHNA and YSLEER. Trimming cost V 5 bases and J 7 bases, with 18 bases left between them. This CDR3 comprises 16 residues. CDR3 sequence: CASSEADRKGNSPLHF. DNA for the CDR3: TGCGCCAGCAGCGAAGCGGACCGAAAGGGGAATTCACCCCTCCACTTT.

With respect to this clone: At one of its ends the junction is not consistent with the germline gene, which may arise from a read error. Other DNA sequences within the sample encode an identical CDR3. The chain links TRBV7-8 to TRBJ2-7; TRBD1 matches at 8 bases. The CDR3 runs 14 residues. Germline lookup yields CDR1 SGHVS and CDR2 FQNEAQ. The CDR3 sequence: CASSLGTGPYEQYF. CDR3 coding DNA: TGCGCCAGCAGCTTAGGGACAGGTCCCTACGAGCAGTACTTC. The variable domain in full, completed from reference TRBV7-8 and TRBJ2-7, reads GAGVSQSPRYKVAKRGQDVALRCDPISGHVSLFWYQQALGQGPEFLTYFQNEAQLDKSGLPSDRFFAERPEGSVSTLKIQRTQQEDSAVYLCASSLGTGPYEQYFGPGTRLTVT.

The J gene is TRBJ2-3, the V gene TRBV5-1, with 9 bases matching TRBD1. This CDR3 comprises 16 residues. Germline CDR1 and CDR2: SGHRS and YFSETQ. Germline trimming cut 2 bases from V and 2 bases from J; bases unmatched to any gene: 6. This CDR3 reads CASSFFGTGHTDTQYF. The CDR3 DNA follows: TGCGCCAGCAGCTTCTTCGGGACAGGGCACACAGATACGCAGTATTTT.

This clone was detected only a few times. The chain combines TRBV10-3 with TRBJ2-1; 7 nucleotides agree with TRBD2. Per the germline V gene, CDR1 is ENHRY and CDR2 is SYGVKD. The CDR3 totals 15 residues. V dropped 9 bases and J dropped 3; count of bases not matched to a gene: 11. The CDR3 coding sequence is TGTGCCATTCTCCAGTCGCTAGCGGTCTACAATGAGCAGTTCTTC. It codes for CAILQSLAVYNEQFF.

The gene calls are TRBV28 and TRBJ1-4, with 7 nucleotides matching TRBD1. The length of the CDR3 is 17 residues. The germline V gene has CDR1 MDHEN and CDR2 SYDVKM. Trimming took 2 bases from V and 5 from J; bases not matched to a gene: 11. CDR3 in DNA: TGTGCCAGCAGTTTAAGGGGTATCACAGGGGTCAATGAAAAACTGTTTTTT. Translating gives CASSLRGITGVNEKLFF.

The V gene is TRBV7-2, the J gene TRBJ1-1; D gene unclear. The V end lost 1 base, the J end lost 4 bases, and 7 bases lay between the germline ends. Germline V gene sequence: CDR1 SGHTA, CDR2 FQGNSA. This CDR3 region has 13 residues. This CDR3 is CASSLERATEAFF. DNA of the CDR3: TGTGCCAGCAGCTTAGAGAGGGCCACTGAAGCTTTCTTT. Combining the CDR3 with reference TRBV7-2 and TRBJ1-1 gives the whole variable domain GAGVSQSPSNKVTEKGKDVELRCDPISGHTALYWYRQSLGQGLEFLIYFQGNSAPDKSGLPSDRFSAERTGGSVSTLTIQRTQQEDSAVYLCASSLERATEAFFGQGTRLTVV.

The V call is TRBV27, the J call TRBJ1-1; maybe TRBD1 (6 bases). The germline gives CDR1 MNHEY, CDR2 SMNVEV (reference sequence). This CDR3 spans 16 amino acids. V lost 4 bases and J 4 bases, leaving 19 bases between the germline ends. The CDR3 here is CASSSSPGRGSTEAFF. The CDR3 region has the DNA TGTGCCAGCAGTTCGTCCCCGGGGAGGGGGAGCACTGAAGCTTTCTTT.

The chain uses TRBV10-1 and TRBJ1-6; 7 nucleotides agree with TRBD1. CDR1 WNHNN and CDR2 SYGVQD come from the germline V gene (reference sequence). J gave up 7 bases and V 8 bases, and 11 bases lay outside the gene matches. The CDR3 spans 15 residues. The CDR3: CASSRWGQTNSPLHF. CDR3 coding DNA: TGCGCCAGCTCCAGGTGGGGACAGACAAATTCACCCCTCCACTTT.

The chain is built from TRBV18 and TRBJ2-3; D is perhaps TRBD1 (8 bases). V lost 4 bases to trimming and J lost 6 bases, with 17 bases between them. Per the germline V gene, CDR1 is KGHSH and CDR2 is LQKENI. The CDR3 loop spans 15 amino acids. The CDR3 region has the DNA TGTGCCAGCTCACGGGAGGGACAGGTCGGGGATACGCAGTATTTT. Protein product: CASSREGQVGDTQYF.

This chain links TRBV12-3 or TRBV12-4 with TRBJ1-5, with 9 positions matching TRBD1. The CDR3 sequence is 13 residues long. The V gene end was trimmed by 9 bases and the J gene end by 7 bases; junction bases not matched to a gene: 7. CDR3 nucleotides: TGTGCCAGGCCACAGGGGGCGCAACAGCCCCAGCATTTT. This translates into CARPQGAQQPQHF.

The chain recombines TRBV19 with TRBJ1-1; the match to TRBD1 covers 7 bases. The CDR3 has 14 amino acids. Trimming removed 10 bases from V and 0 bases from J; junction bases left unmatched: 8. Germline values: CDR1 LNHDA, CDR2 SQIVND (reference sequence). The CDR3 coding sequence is TGTGCCACCAGGGGGGTTTTAATGAACACTGAAGCTTTCTTT. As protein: CATRGVLMNTEAFF.

For the CDR3, the DNA is TGTGCCAGTAGTATTGGGCAGGGAAGCTCGTTCTTT. Protein product: CASSIGQGSSFF. The V gene is TRBV19, the J gene TRBJ1-1; D may be TRBD1 (5 bases). CDR1 is LNHDA, CDR2 SQIVND, per germline (reference sequence). Trimming left V 3 bases short and J 14 bases short, with 16 bases between. The CDR3 has 12 amino acids.

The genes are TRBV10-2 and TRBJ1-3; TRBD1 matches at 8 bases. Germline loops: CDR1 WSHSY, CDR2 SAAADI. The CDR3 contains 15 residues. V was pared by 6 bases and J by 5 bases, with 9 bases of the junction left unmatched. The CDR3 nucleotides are TGCGCCAGCAGGGACACAGGGGGACGGCGAAACACCATATATTTT. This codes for CASRDTGGRRNTIYF.

As DNA, the CDR3 is TGTGCCAGCAGTCTAAACGGGAACACTGAAGCTTTCTTT. This encodes CASSLNGNTEAFF. This chain connects TRBV12-3 or TRBV12-4 to TRBJ1-1; no clear D gene. The CDR3 extends over 13 amino acids. Deletions cut 5 bases from V and 1 base from J, with 8 bases between.

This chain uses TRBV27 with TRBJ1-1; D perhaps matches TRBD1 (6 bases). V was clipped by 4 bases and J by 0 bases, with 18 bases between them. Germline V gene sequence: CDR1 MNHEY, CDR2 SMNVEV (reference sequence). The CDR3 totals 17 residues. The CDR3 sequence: CASSSTFTGTLNTEAFF. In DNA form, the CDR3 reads TGTGCCAGCAGTTCGACATTTACCGGGACACTGAACACTGAAGCTTTCTTT.

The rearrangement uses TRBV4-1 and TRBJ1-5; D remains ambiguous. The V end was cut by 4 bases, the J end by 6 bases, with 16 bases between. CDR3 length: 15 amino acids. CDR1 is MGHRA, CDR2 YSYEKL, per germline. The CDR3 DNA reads TGCGCCAGCAGCCCGTTGCATGTCCCGGGTCAGCCCCAGCATTTT. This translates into CASSPLHVPGQPQHF.